This T cell receptor (beta chain) was identified in a study of shared clonotypes between healthy human individuals. Study-wide results and caveats: Generation probabilities were higher for clonotypes shared across all four sorted-subset donors than for unshared ones. Few donors restricted represented genetic and exposure-history diversity. Memory subsets generally showed smaller estimated richness than naive subsets did.

TCRdb's copy holds only in-frame clones and misses some; the assay was immunoSEQ multiplex PCR. The sample has fewer than 2.5 million clones; more than 85% are singletons. Concerning this clone: As yet, its antigen is unknown. Different DNA sequences within this sample yield the same CDR3.

Germline-derived CDR1 and CDR2 are SGHTA and FQGTGA. This CDR3 region has 14 residues. V was shortened by 0 bases and J by 1 base, with 6 bases between the two germline ends. This clonotype was obtained from a man aged 18-30 years in good health. Some clones in this sample may be carry-over from other donors' samples. Input material: naive CD4+ T cells from PBMCs. Regarding subset: CD45RA+ positively selected. The chain couples TRBV7-3 to TRBJ2-5, with D perhaps matching TRBD1 or TRBD2 (5 bases each). Here the CDR3 reads CASSLTGRQETQYF. In DNA, the CDR3 is TGTGCCAGCAGCTTAACGGGACGCCAAGAGACCCAGTACTTC. Drawing the rest from reference TRBV7-3 and TRBJ2-5, the complete variable domain is GAGVSQTPSNKVTEKGKYVELRCDPISGHTALYWYRQSLGQGPEFLIYFQGTGAADDSGLPNDRFFAVRPEGSVSTLKIQRTERGDSAVYLCASSLTGRQETQYFGPGTRLLVL.